These 30 T cell receptor beta chains were all obtained from the same sample, sequenced in a study of shared clonotypes between healthy human individuals. The repertoire was sequenced with immunoSEQ multiplex PCR; TCRdb's copy has only in-frame clones and lacks some. Among 2,500,000 or so clones listed, roughly 93% were seen once. Material for sequencing was naive CD4+ T cells from PBMCs. Specified subset: CD45RA+ positively selected. The origin of the receptors is a man between 18 and 29 years old in good health. Some clones in this sample may be carry-over from other donors' samples.

This chain links TRBV6-6 with TRBJ2-2; D may be TRBD2 (6 bases). The CDR3 totals 16 residues. The ends were cut back, 0 bases at V and 3 bases at J, with 11 bases in the middle. The germline V gene encodes CDR1 MNHNY and CDR2 SVGAGI (reference sequence). The chain's CDR3 is CASSYSEGPDTGELFF. CDR3 bases: TGTGCCAGCAGTTACTCGGAGGGGCCCGACACCGGGGAGCTGTTTTTT.

The chain employs TRBV10-1 and TRBJ2-2, with D possibly matching TRBD2 (7 bases). Germline assignment: CDR1 WNHNN and CDR2 SYGVQD (reference sequence). The CDR3 is 16 residues long. Trimming took 3 bases from V and 7 from J, leaving 18 bases between them. This chain's CDR3 is CASSEGGAGKIGELFF. In nucleotides, the CDR3 is TGCGCCAGCAGTGAAGGGGGGGCAGGGAAGATCGGGGAGCTGTTTTTT.

Notes on this clone: One junction end disagrees with the germline gene, perhaps due to a read error. The chain recombines TRBV5-1 with TRBJ2-1; 12 nucleotides match TRBD2. CDR1 and CDR2 (germline): SGHRS, YFSETQ. This CDR3 contains 13 residues. The CDR3 sequence is CASSLETSGRQIF. CDR3 DNA sequence: TGCGCCAGCAGCTTGGAGACTAGCGGGAGACAAATCTTC.

Turning to this clone: Other DNA sequences of this sample code for an identical CDR3. J is TRBJ2-3 and V is TRBV28; D is undetermined. V lost 6 bases, J lost 3 bases, and 16 bases lay in between. The germline V gene has CDR1 MDHEN and CDR2 SYDVKM. The CDR3 loop spans 15 amino acids. Here the CDR3 reads CASSSPGLGTDTQYF. DNA of the CDR3: TGTGCCAGCAGCTCGCCCGGGTTGGGGACAGATACGCAGTATTTT.

The rearrangement uses TRBV4-2 and TRBJ1-4, with 8 bases aligning to TRBD1. The V gene's germline CDR1 is LGHNA and CDR2 YNFKEQ. The junction had 2 bases not matched to a gene; V was cut back by 4 bases and J by 4 bases. The CDR3 is 14 amino acids. The CDR3 DNA reads TGTGCCAGCAGCCGGGGACAGGTTAATGAAAAACTGTTTTTT. This codes for CASSRGQVNEKLFF.

This sequence joins TRBV9 and TRBJ2-7; D unclear. CDR3 length equals 14 residues. Trimming pared 0 bases from V and 1 base from J, leaving 8 bases between. The V gene's germline CDR1 is SGDLS and CDR2 YYNGEE. CDR3 in DNA: TGTGCCAGCAGCGTAGGGGTTACGTCCTACGAGCAGTACTTC. As protein: CASSVGVTSYEQYF.

CDR3 region: CATKLAGGPRADTQYF. The CDR3, as DNA: TGCGCCACCAAACTAGCGGGAGGGCCTAGGGCAGATACGCAGTATTTT. This rearrangement joins TRBV10-1 to TRBJ2-3; TRBD2 agrees at 13 bases. Germline V CDR1 and CDR2: WNHNN, SYGVQD (reference sequence). Losses at the gene ends were 10 bases for V and 4 bases for J; bases not matched to a gene: 11. This CDR3 spans 16 amino acids.

V usage is TRBV4-3 and J usage is TRBJ1-2; possibly TRBD1 for D (6 bases). The V gene's germline CDR1 is LGHNA and CDR2 YSLEER. Trimming left V 3 bases short and J 7 bases short, with 15 bases between. The CDR3 totals 14 residues. For the CDR3, the DNA is TGCGCCAGCAGCCAGAACCAGGGGATTACTGGCTACACCTTC. This encodes CASSQNQGITGYTF.

Comments on this clone: The identical CDR3 is also encoded by other nucleotide sequences in the sample. The chain is built from TRBV20-1 and TRBJ2-1; D call uncertain. This CDR3 region has 10 residues. Trimming took 5 bases from V and 5 from J, leaving 4 bases between them. Germline CDR1 and CDR2: DFQATT and SNEGSKA (reference sequence). In DNA, the CDR3 is TGCAGTGCTTCGGACAATGAGCAGTTCTTC. Residues: CSASDNEQFF.

This chain joins TRBV5-1 and TRBJ2-3; TRBD1 matches 7 bases. Losses at the gene ends were 4 bases for V and 1 base for J; bases not matched to a gene: 15. CDR1 is SGHRS and CDR2 is YFSETQ in the germline V gene. The length of the CDR3 is 18 residues. As DNA, the CDR3 is TGCGCCAGCAGCCCTACCCCCAGTGACAGGGTCGGCACAGATACGCAGTATTTT. This codes for CASSPTPSDRVGTDTQYF.

This sequence joins TRBV6-5 and TRBJ2-1, with D tentatively TRBD1 (5 bases). V lost 4 bases and J 7 bases, leaving 14 bases between the germline ends. CDR1 and CDR2 from the germline V gene are MNHEY and SVGAGI. The CDR3 spans 14 residues. The CDR3 sequence is CASSSPGRVNEQFF. CDR3 coding DNA: TGTGCCAGCAGTTCCCCGGGCAGGGTGAATGAGCAGTTCTTC.

Remarks on this clone: Different DNA sequences within this sample yield the same CDR3. The chain has TRBV6-1 and TRBJ2-7; D is unresolved. The germline V and J ends were trimmed by 9 bases and 2 bases, with 8 bases remaining between them. The length of the CDR3 is 11 residues. Per germline, CDR1 MNHNS and CDR2 SASEGT. For the CDR3, the DNA is TGTGCCAGTACCGGAGCCTACGAGCAGTACTTC. Translated: CASTGAYEQYF.

This chain connects TRBV7-6 to TRBJ1-3, with a possible D match to TRBD1 (5 bases). Trimming stripped 3 bases from V and 0 bases from J, with 6 bases between. The CDR3 covers 14 residues. CDR1 and CDR2 from the germline V gene are SGHVS and FNYEAQ. This CDR3 reads CASSLGPSGNTIYF. As DNA, the CDR3 is TGTGCCAGCAGCTTGGGGCCCTCTGGAAACACCATATATTTT.

The J gene is TRBJ2-1, the V gene TRBV7-3; 12 bases align to TRBD2. This CDR3 contains 13 residues. The germline V gene encodes CDR1 SGHTA and CDR2 FQGTGA. CDR3 loop: CATSGGPNHEQFF. CDR3 nucleotides: TGTGCGACTAGCGGGGGACCGAACCATGAGCAGTTCTTC.

The J gene is TRBJ1-2, the V gene TRBV7-2; no clear D gene. V gave up 2 bases and J gave up 8 bases, with 15 bases separating them. Germline V CDR1 and CDR2: SGHTA, FQGNSA. The CDR3 extends over 14 amino acids. Here the CDR3 reads CASSLSNGVAGYTF. The CDR3 bases are TGTGCCAGCAGCTTATCGAATGGGGTTGCGGGCTACACCTTC.

This clone showed up just once. The sample contains more than one DNA sequence encoding this CDR3. The chain carries TRBV5-1 and TRBJ2-1; 8 bases align to TRBD2. CDR1 is SGHRS and CDR2 is YFSETQ in the germline V gene. V shed 7 bases, J shed 0 bases, and the junction held 3 bases outside the gene matches. The CDR3 is 14 residues long. The CDR3 loop reads CASGSGSSYNEQFF. As DNA, the CDR3 is TGCGCCAGCGGAAGCGGGAGCTCCTACAATGAGCAGTTCTTC.

The CDR3 is CASRKQHKVSNQPQHF. CDR3 DNA sequence: TGTGCCAGTAGAAAACAGCATAAGGTTAGCAATCAGCCCCAGCATTTT. V gene TRBV19 combines with J gene TRBJ1-5; D unclear. Trimming left V 6 bases short and J 0 bases short, with 15 bases between. This CDR3 contains 16 residues. Germline values: CDR1 LNHDA, CDR2 SQIVND (reference sequence).

CDR3 coding DNA: TGTGCCAGCAGTCCACACAGGGGGCGGGGAGAGACCCAGTACTTC. Encoded protein: CASSPHRGRGETQYF. The rearrangement links TRBV28 to TRBJ2-5; TRBD1 matches 9 bases. This CDR3 region has 15 residues. Germline CDR1 is MDHEN and CDR2 is SYDVKM. V trimming: 5 bases; J trimming: 4 bases; junction bases outside the gene matches: 8.

The sample holds one count of this clone. V gene TRBV29-1 combines with J gene TRBJ1-4, with D possibly being TRBD1 (6 bases). This CDR3 has 14 amino acids. Trimming removed 7 bases at V and 3 bases at J, with 15 bases between. CDR1 is SQVTM and CDR2 is ANQGSEA in the germline V gene. In DNA, the CDR3 is TGCAGCGGAGTTATGACAGGCTCTAATGAAAAACTGTTTTTT. Protein: CSGVMTGSNEKLFF. Together with reference TRBV29-1 and TRBJ1-4, the CDR3 gives the full variable domain: SAVISQKPSRDICQRGTSLTIQCQVDSQVTMMFWYRQQPGQSLTLIATANQGSEATYESGFVIDKFPISRPNLTFSTLTVSNMSPEDSSIYLCSGVMTGSNEKLFFGSGTQLSVL.

This chain uses TRBV15 with TRBJ2-7; 10 positions match TRBD2. V gave up 4 bases and J gave up 3 bases; unmatched junction bases: 6. The germline CDR1 and CDR2 sequences are LNHNV and YYDKDF (reference sequence). The CDR3 spans 15 residues. As DNA, the CDR3 is TGTGCCACCAGCACTAGCGGGAGTTCCCACTACGAGCAGTACTTC. Translation gives CATSTSGSSHYEQYF.

The rearrangement joins TRBV10-2 to TRBJ2-7, with TRBD2 matching over 7 bases. In germline, CDR1 is WSHSY, CDR2 SAAADI. The CDR3 runs to 13 residues. The J segment lost 6 bases and the V segment lost 7 bases, leaving 9 bases of the junction unmatched. CDR3 sequence reads: CASMATSGGEQYF. The CDR3 DNA reads TGCGCCAGCATGGCAACCTCGGGGGGCGAGCAGTACTTC.

The rearrangement links TRBV28 to TRBJ1-1; 7 bases align to TRBD1. Trimming took 7 bases from V and 5 from J; bases not matched to a gene: 13. The CDR3 extends over 15 amino acids. From germline, CDR1 is MDHEN and CDR2 SYDVKM. As DNA, the CDR3 is TGTGCCAGCACTGGCTCCAGGGGGAGCTGGACTGAAGCTTTCTTT. It codes for CASTGSRGSWTEAFF.

The gene calls are TRBV19 and TRBJ2-1; TRBD1 aligns across 7 bases. The CDR3 contains 13 residues. The junction had 4 bases not matched to a gene; V was cut back by 8 bases and J by 3 bases. Germline values: CDR1 LNHDA, CDR2 SQIVND (reference sequence). CDR3 loop: CASSRGLYNEQFF. CDR3 bases: TGTGCCAGTTCTAGGGGGCTCTACAATGAGCAGTTCTTC.

The table lists this clone with a count of one. The genes are TRBV11-3 and TRBJ2-3, with TRBD2 matching over 9 bases. Per the germline V gene, CDR1 is SGHNT and CDR2 is YENEEA. V lost 5 bases to trimming and J lost 11 bases; unmatched junction nucleotides: 11. There are 14 residues in the CDR3. The CDR3 sequence: CASSAAGTSLKQYF. The CDR3 coding sequence is TGTGCCAGCAGCGCTGCAGGGACTAGCTTAAAGCAGTATTTT.

Only a few counts were recorded for this clone. The chain has TRBV19 and TRBJ1-1; no clear D. The V gene's germline CDR1 is LNHDA and CDR2 SQIVND (reference sequence). The germline V and J ends were trimmed by 5 bases and 5 bases, with 6 bases remaining between them. The CDR3 totals 11 residues. CDR3: CASSRVTEAFF. In nucleotides, the CDR3 is TGTGCCAGTAGTCGGGTGACTGAAGCTTTCTTT.

The rearrangement links TRBV7-2 to TRBJ1-1; D gene unclear. V was pared by 5 bases and J by 0 bases, with 7 bases between. This CDR3 has 13 residues. From germline, CDR1 is SGHTA and CDR2 FQGNSA. CDR3 sequence (DNA): TGTGCCAGCAGCCCCGCCATGAACACTGAAGCTTTCTTT. Translating gives CASSPAMNTEAFF.

The rearrangement links TRBV12-5 to TRBJ2-5; 12 bases align to TRBD1. Germline CDR1 is LGHNT and CDR2 is FRNRAP. Losses at the gene ends were 5 bases for V and 1 base for J; bases not matched to a gene: 5. This CDR3 comprises 16 residues. DNA for the CDR3: TGTGCTAGTGGTCTCGGGACAGGGGGCCTCCAAGAGACCCAGTACTTC. Its translation is CASGLGTGGLQETQYF.

The gene calls are TRBV28 and TRBJ2-2, with D maybe TRBD2 (7 bases). In germline, CDR1 is MDHEN, CDR2 SYDVKM. V lost 11 bases, J lost 7 bases, and 14 bases lay in between. This CDR3 is 12 amino acids long. The CDR3 DNA reads as TGTGCCGGCCAGGGGACTAACGGGGAGCTGTTTTTT. Amino acid sequence: CAGQGTNGELFF.

This chain connects TRBV28 to TRBJ1-5; tentatively, D is TRBD1 (6 bases). The CDR3 is 13 residues long. The V end was cut by 6 bases, the J end by 5 bases, with 11 bases between. From germline, CDR1 is MDHEN and CDR2 SYDVKM. The CDR3 sequence: CASRLDSYQPQHF. DNA for the CDR3: TGTGCCAGCAGGCTGGACAGCTATCAGCCCCAGCATTTT.

The chain uses TRBV28 and TRBJ2-7, with 8 positions matching TRBD2. This CDR3 has 14 residues. The V gene's germline CDR1 is MDHEN and CDR2 SYDVKM. V lost 6 bases, J lost 3 bases, and 7 bases stayed unmatched. The CDR3 region has the DNA TGTGCCAGCAGCCTTAGCGGGATAGTCTACGAGCAGTACTTC. Its translation: CASSLSGIVYEQYF.